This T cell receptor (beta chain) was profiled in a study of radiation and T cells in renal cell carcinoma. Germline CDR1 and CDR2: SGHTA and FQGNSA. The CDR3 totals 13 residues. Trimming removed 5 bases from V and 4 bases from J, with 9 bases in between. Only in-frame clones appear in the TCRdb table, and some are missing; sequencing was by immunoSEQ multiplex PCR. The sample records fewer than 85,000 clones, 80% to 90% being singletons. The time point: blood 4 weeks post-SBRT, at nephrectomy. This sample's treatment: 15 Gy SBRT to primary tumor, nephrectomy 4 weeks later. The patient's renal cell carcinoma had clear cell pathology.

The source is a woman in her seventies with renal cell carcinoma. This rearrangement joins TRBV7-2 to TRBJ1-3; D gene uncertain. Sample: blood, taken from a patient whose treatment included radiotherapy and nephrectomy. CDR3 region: CASSHLEGNTIYF. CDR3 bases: TGTGCCAGCAGCCACCTAGAAGGAAACACCATATATTTT.